This TCR beta chain came from a study of T cells in Graves' hyperthyroidism and ophthalmopathy. Lactation, pregnancy, other autoimmune disease or uncontrolled infection excluded patients. This clonotype was seen at least ten times. TCR beta CDR3 sequences were amplified from RNA transcripts. Carried out on the TCR CDR3, a first-round RT-PCR used the HTBI primer set. In TCRdb, the multiplex PCR reads were re-called with MiXCR into one record per CDR3 protein. Of about 640,000 distinct CDR3 sequences in the sample, about 15% are singletons; the top ten hold under 15%. The CDR3 is made up of 16 amino acids. The germline CDR1 and CDR2 sequences are MNHEY and SVGAGI. Trimming stripped 6 bases from V and 5 bases from J, with 22 bases between.

The TCR originated in a woman between 45 and 60 years old with Graves' ophthalmopathy. The sample comprised blood. The chain employs TRBV6-5 and TRBJ1-2, with D tentatively TRBD1 (5 bases). CDR3 sequence reads: CASSLSRLGGAYGYTF. In DNA form, the CDR3 reads TGTGCCAGCAGCCTTTCCCGACTGGGTGGGGCTTATGGCTACACCTTC.